The clone carrying this T cell receptor (beta chain) was counted between two and nine times. The target antigen is unknown. In each sample, at least 6 million PBMCs were isolated. Sample-barcoded 5' priming and a J-beta primer mix drove a second PCR of roughly 6 to 12 cycles. One entry per CDR3 protein results from TCRdb running MiXCR on the 5' RACE reads. This sample has 550,000 to 600,000 distinct CDR3 sequences; around half occur once, and the top ten carry around 23%. The germline V gene has CDR1 SGDLS and CDR2 YYNGEE. V lost 1 base to trimming and J lost 0 bases; unmatched junction nucleotides: 4. The CDR3 extends over 16 amino acids. This record belongs to a study of blood T cells in healthy people across ages. Overall study: Template switching recovered approximately one barcoded beta molecule for every two T cells. General observations from the study: Bulk PBMC profiling left naive and antigen-experienced comparisons inconclusive. Fewer expanded clones and more diversity marked long-lived versus aged donors.

V usage is TRBV9 and J usage is TRBJ2-1; TRBD2 aligns across 7 bases. This receptor was identified in a man older than 75 in good health. The sample consisted of blood. The CDR3 sequence: CASSVTSVSSYNEQFF. CDR3 coding DNA: TGTGCCAGCAGCGTAACTAGCGTCAGCTCCTACAATGAGCAGTTCTTC.